Listed below are T cell receptor beta chains from one sample, sequenced in a study of T cells in Graves' hyperthyroidism and ophthalmopathy. TCRdb itself ran the multiplex PCR reads through MiXCR, one entry per CDR3 protein. The repertoire has roughly 400,000 distinct CDR3 sequences, approximately 14% of them found once; the top ten carry 25% to 30%. Sequenced input: blood. All receptors derive from a woman aged 18-30 years with Graves' hyperthyroidism that later progressed to Graves' ophthalmopathy. CDR3s include the opening cysteine and the closing phenylalanine or tryptophan. D genes are given only for firm matches. A clone size is listed for some rows: how often the clone was seen (once, few, many), or a class if it is expanded.

abundance: many
len: 13
j_gene: TRBJ2-2
v_gene: TRBV2
d_gene: NA
CDR3aa: CATWGDITGELFF
CDR3nt: TGTGCCACCTGGGGAGACATCACCGGGGAGCTGTTTTTT

abundance: many
len: 19
j_gene: TRBJ2-1
v_gene: TRBV2
d_gene: TRBD2
CDR3aa: CASGVSTSGRARTYNEQFF
CDR3nt: TGTGCCAGCGGTGTCTCGACTAGCGGGAGGGCTAGGACTTACAATGAGCAGTTCTTC

abundance: many
len: 12
j_gene: TRBJ2-2
v_gene: TRBV28
d_gene: NA
CDR3aa: CATQGPVGELFF
CDR3nt: TGTGCCACACAGGGTCCGGTCGGGGAGCTGTTTTTT

abundance: NA
len: 15
j_gene: TRBJ2-2
v_gene: TRBV10-3
d_gene: NA
CDR3aa: CAISEPGGPTGELFF
CDR3nt: TGTGCCATCAGTGAGCCCGGGGGGCCCACCGGGGAGCTGTTTTTT

abundance: many
len: 15
j_gene: TRBJ2-2
v_gene: TRBV11-2
d_gene: TRBD2
CDR3aa: CASSTGLAGTGELFF
CDR3nt: TGTGCCAGCAGCACTGGACTAGCGGGTACCGGGGAGCTGTTTTTT

abundance: few
len: 15
j_gene: TRBJ1-3
v_gene: TRBV10-3
d_gene: NA
CDR3aa: CAISGTRGAGNTIYF
CDR3nt: TGTGCCATCTCGGGGACACGGGGAGCTGGAAACACCATATATTTT

abundance: many
len: 15
j_gene: TRBJ1-2
v_gene: TRBV12-3/TRBV12-4
d_gene: NA
CDR3aa: CASSPWTATNYGYTF
CDR3nt: TGTGCCAGCAGTCCATGGACAGCGACTAACTATGGCTACACCTTC

abundance: few
len: 15
j_gene: TRBJ1-1
v_gene: TRBV5-8
d_gene: NA
CDR3aa: CASSLFGHPNPEAFF
CDR3nt: TGTGCCAGCAGCTTGTTCGGGCACCCCAACCCTGAAGCTTTCTTT

abundance: many
len: 15
j_gene: TRBJ2-3
v_gene: TRBV6-2/TRBV6-3
d_gene: TRBD1
CDR3aa: CASSYWTGATDTQYF
CDR3nt: TGTGCCAGCAGTTACTGGACAGGGGCAACAGATACGCAGTATTTT

abundance: few
len: 15
j_gene: TRBJ1-4
v_gene: TRBV27
d_gene: NA
CDR3aa: CASSLTGGTNEKLFF
CDR3nt: TGTGCCAGCAGTCTGACGGGGGGAACTAATGAAAAACTGTTTTTT

abundance: many
len: 16
j_gene: TRBJ1-3
v_gene: TRBV2
d_gene: NA
CDR3aa: CASSGWITDSGNTIYF
CDR3nt: TGTGCCAGCAGTGGCTGGATTACAGACTCTGGAAACACCATATATTTT

abundance: many
len: 16
j_gene: TRBJ2-7
v_gene: TRBV28
d_gene: TRBD2
CDR3aa: CASSFGTSGSPYEQYF
CDR3nt: TGTGCCAGCAGTTTCGGGACTAGCGGGAGCCCCTACGAGCAGTACTTC

abundance: many
len: 16
j_gene: TRBJ1-2
v_gene: TRBV28
d_gene: TRBD1
CDR3aa: CASSPIDRDGNYGYTF
CDR3nt: TGTGCCAGCAGCCCCATCGACAGGGACGGTAACTATGGCTACACCTTC

abundance: many
len: 14
j_gene: TRBJ2-1
v_gene: TRBV3-1
d_gene: NA
CDR3aa: CASSHGRPYNEQFF
CDR3nt: TGTGCCAGCAGCCATGGGAGACCCTACAATGAGCAGTTCTTC

abundance: NA
len: 15
j_gene: TRBJ2-2
v_gene: TRBV7-9
d_gene: TRBD1
CDR3aa: CASSLGTGDTGELFF
CDR3nt: TGTGCCAGCAGCCTCGGGACAGGCGACACCGGGGAGCTGTTTTTT

abundance: NA
len: 15
j_gene: TRBJ2-2
v_gene: TRBV4-1
d_gene: TRBD2
CDR3aa: CASSPRLAVTGELFF
CDR3nt: TGCGCCAGCAGCCCGAGACTAGCGGTCACCGGGGAGCTGTTTTTT

abundance: NA
len: 14
j_gene: TRBJ1-2
v_gene: TRBV27
d_gene: NA
CDR3aa: CASSERQANYGYTF
CDR3nt: TGTGCCAGCAGTGAGAGACAGGCAAACTATGGCTACACCTTC

abundance: many
len: 14
j_gene: TRBJ2-7
v_gene: TRBV3-1
d_gene: TRBD1
CDR3aa: CASSQVGTGGEQYF
CDR3nt: TGTGCCAGCAGCCAAGTGGGGACAGGGGGAGAGCAGTACTTC

abundance: many
len: 14
j_gene: TRBJ2-7
v_gene: TRBV6-2/TRBV6-3
d_gene: TRBD1
CDR3aa: CASSYQGTGYEQYF
CDR3nt: TGTGCCAGCAGTTACCAAGGGACAGGGTACGAGCAGTACTTC

abundance: NA
len: 16
j_gene: TRBJ2-1
v_gene: TRBV7-9
d_gene: NA
CDR3aa: CASSPRQAISYNEQFF
CDR3nt: TGTGCCAGCAGCCCGCGGCAGGCGATATCCTACAATGAGCAGTTCTTC

abundance: NA
len: 15
j_gene: TRBJ2-1
v_gene: TRBV4-3
d_gene: NA
CDR3aa: CASSQGQGRYNEQFF
CDR3nt: TGCGCCAGCAGCCAGGGCCAGGGGAGGTACAATGAGCAGTTCTTC

abundance: NA
len: 17
j_gene: TRBJ1-2
v_gene: TRBV20-1
d_gene: TRBD1
CDR3aa: CSARDLLTGGYDYGYTF
CDR3nt: TGCAGTGCTAGAGACCTCCTGACAGGGGGCTACGACTATGGCTACACCTTC

abundance: NA
len: 15
j_gene: TRBJ1-5
v_gene: TRBV3-1
d_gene: TRBD1
CDR3aa: CASSQATGGDQPQHF
CDR3nt: TGTGCCAGCAGCCAAGCCACAGGGGGCGATCAGCCCCAGCATTTT

abundance: many
len: 15
j_gene: TRBJ2-3
v_gene: TRBV7-2
d_gene: NA
CDR3aa: CASSLGDLSTDTQYF
CDR3nt: TGTGCCAGCAGCTTAGGGGACCTTAGCACAGATACGCAGTATTTT

abundance: NA
len: 11
j_gene: TRBJ2-5
v_gene: TRBV7-9
d_gene: NA
CDR3aa: CANGDRETQYF
CDR3nt: TGTGCCAATGGGGACCGAGAGACCCAGTACTTC

abundance: many
len: 13
j_gene: TRBJ1-2
v_gene: TRBV28
d_gene: NA
CDR3aa: CASSFSRGHGYTF
CDR3nt: TGTGCCAGCAGTTTTTCCAGGGGTCATGGCTACACCTTC

abundance: NA
len: 20
j_gene: TRBJ2-6
v_gene: TRBV9
d_gene: NA
CDR3aa: CASSVSGGPASGAGANVLTF
CDR3nt: TGTGCCAGCAGCGTATCAGGGGGGCCCGCATCAGGGGCTGGGGCCAACGTCCTGACTTTC

abundance: many
len: 14
j_gene: TRBJ1-2
v_gene: TRBV7-9
d_gene: TRBD1
CDR3aa: CASSAKQGLGGYTF
CDR3nt: TGTGCCAGCAGCGCAAAACAGGGGTTAGGGGGCTACACCTTC

abundance: NA
len: 15
j_gene: TRBJ1-1
v_gene: TRBV19
d_gene: TRBD1
CDR3aa: CASSITGRGTDEAFF
CDR3nt: TGTGCCAGTAGTATAACCGGCAGGGGGACAGACGAAGCTTTCTTT

abundance: many
len: 14
j_gene: TRBJ2-3
v_gene: TRBV28
d_gene: NA
CDR3aa: CATQGGTRTDTQYF
CDR3nt: TGTGCCACTCAGGGGGGGACTCGCACAGATACGCAGTATTTT

abundance: few
len: 16
j_gene: TRBJ2-2
v_gene: TRBV7-7
d_gene: NA
CDR3aa: CASSPNGGTNTGELFF
CDR3nt: TGTGCTAGCAGCCCGAACGGCGGGACGAACACCGGGGAGCTGTTTTTT

abundance: many
len: 15
j_gene: TRBJ1-2
v_gene: TRBV5-1
d_gene: TRBD1
CDR3aa: CASSFTGERNYGYTF
CDR3nt: TGCGCCAGCAGCTTCACAGGGGAAAGGAACTATGGCTACACCTTC

abundance: many
len: 12
j_gene: TRBJ2-7
v_gene: TRBV6-1
d_gene: TRBD1
CDR3aa: CASVGQGPEQYF
CDR3nt: TGTGCCAGCGTGGGACAGGGACCCGAGCAGTACTTC

abundance: NA
len: 14
j_gene: TRBJ2-1
v_gene: TRBV11-2
d_gene: NA
CDR3aa: CASSRSGLPNEQFF
CDR3nt: TGTGCCAGCAGCCGCTCGGGACTGCCCAATGAGCAGTTCTTC

abundance: few
len: 16
j_gene: TRBJ2-3
v_gene: TRBV3-1
d_gene: TRBD2
CDR3aa: CASSPWTSDDTDTQYF
CDR3nt: TGTGCCAGCAGCCCGTGGACTAGCGATGACACAGATACGCAGTATTTT

abundance: NA
len: 17
j_gene: TRBJ2-5
v_gene: TRBV4-1
d_gene: NA
CDR3aa: CASSPPVRGDHKETQYF
CDR3nt: TGCGCCAGCAGCCCCCCGGTGAGAGGGGACCACAAGGAGACCCAGTACTTC